Reported below is one T cell receptor beta chain. The antigen is undetermined. Prior autoimmune disease or systemic immunosuppression barred patients. This record comes from a study of OX40 agonist ivuxolimab in advanced cancers. At the level of the study: The patients' treatment was ivuxolimab, an agonistic anti-OX40 (CD134) antibody.

Using immunoSEQ multiplex PCR, the repertoire was profiled, and TCRdb retains in-frame clones only, with some absent. In the table there are fewer than 110,000 clones, around 90% of which are singletons. Study findings and constraints: Expanded clones were, on average, more numerous in CD8+ T cells than in CD4+.

CDR3 size: 16 residues. CDR1 and CDR2 (germline): SQVTM, ANQGSEA. V was cut by 7 bases and J by 3 bases, with 24 bases left in between. The sequences come from CD4+ or CD8+ T cells sorted from blood, collected in a trial of the OX40 agonist ivuxolimab. This receptor was identified in an adult with an advanced solid tumor such as melanoma, head and neck, liver or kidney cancer. The gene calls are TRBV29-1 and TRBJ2-5; maybe TRBD2 (8 bases). The CDR3: CSAGGLQGGIEETQYF. The CDR3 DNA reads as TGCAGCGCGGGGGGGCTGCAGGGGGGGATTGAAGAGACCCAGTACTTC. The whole variable domain, filled in from reference TRBV29-1 and TRBJ2-5, reads SAVISQKPSRDICQRGTSLTIQCQVDSQVTMMFWYRQQPGQSLTLIATANQGSEATYESGFVIDKFPISRPNLTFSTLTVSNMSPEDSSIYLCSAGGLQGGIEETQYFGPGTRLLVL.